This T cell receptor (beta chain) was observed in a study of monozygotic twins with inflammatory bowel disease. Study results and limitations: Different T cell subtypes could not be distinguished.

cDNA for each sample came from eight separate reactions. TCRdb reanalyzed the 5' RACE reads and collapses them to one entry per CDR3 protein, without DNA. The listing contains fewer than 400,000 distinct CDR3 sequences. Germline V gene lookup returns CDR1 KGHSH and CDR2 LQKENI. There are 12 residues in the CDR3. The draw for each donor consisted of a single 2.5 ml blood sample. Notes on this clonotype: Its antigen is as yet unknown.

This TCR derives from a human donor with ulcerative colitis or Crohn's disease, or a healthy co-twin of an affected twin (not recorded which). The sample was blood. The chain combines TRBV18 with TRBJ1-6. The CDR3: CASSPGQSPLHF.